This is a list of T cell receptor beta chains from one sample in a study of cytomegalovirus exposure and HLA in healthy donors. TCRdb's copy holds only in-frame clones and misses some; the assay was immunoSEQ multiplex PCR. In the table there are under 60,000 clones, 88% of which are singletons. Sequencing used PBMCs. Receptors originate from a woman aged 30 to 39 in good health and CMV-seronegative. Both conserved end residues are part of each CDR3. The order of the fields is D gene, J gene, CDR3 length, V gene, clone size, CDR3 protein, CDR3 DNA. D genes are given only for firm matches. The size entry is marked missing in some rows and otherwise reads once, few, many or a size class.

>TRBD2|TRBJ2-7|15|TRBV7-9|once
CASSLALAGKYEQYF
TGTGCCAGCAGCTTAGCACTAGCGGGAAAGTACGAGCAGTACTTC
>TRBD2|TRBJ2-1|11|TRBV7-9|NA
CASGTSHEQFF
TGTGCCAGCGGGACTAGCCATGAGCAGTTCTTC
>NA|TRBJ2-2|16|TRBV7-8|NA
CASSFRVVVGVGELFF
TGTGCCAGCAGCTTTCGGGTTGTCGTCGGGGTCGGGGAGCTGTTTTTT
>NA|TRBJ1-2|14|TRBV29-1|NA
CSAESAGRNYGYTF
TGCAGCGCCGAGAGTGCGGGCAGGAACTATGGCTACACCTTC
>NA|TRBJ2-2|12|TRBV10-3|NA
CAISANTGELFF
TGTGCCATCAGCGCGAACACCGGGGAGCTGTTTTTT
>NA|TRBJ1-2|15|TRBV28|NA
CASSSSPYSNYGYTF
TGTGCCAGCAGTTCCTCCCCGTACAGTAACTATGGCTACACCTTC
>NA|TRBJ2-5|13|TRBV5-1|NA
CASSPTGKETQYF
TGCGCCAGCAGCCCGACGGGAAAAGAGACCCAGTACTTC
>NA|TRBJ2-1|17|TRBV7-2|few
CASSLRGFTGFNNEQFF
TGTGCCAGCAGCTTGCGGGGCTTTACTGGATTTAACAATGAGCAGTTCTTC
>NA|TRBJ1-1|12|TRBV25-1|NA
CASKRQSTEAFF
TGTGCCAGCAAGAGACAGAGTACTGAAGCTTTCTTT
>NA|TRBJ2-7|13|TRBV4-3|once
CASSQAVSYEQYF
TGCGCCAGCAGCCAGGCGGTCTCCTACGAGCAGTACTTC
>TRBD1|TRBJ1-1|15|TRBV6-5|NA
CASSTGQTLNTEAFF
TGTGCCAGCAGTACGGGACAGACCTTGAACACTGAAGCTTTCTTT
>NA|TRBJ2-7|15|TRBV14|NA
CASSHSGPSSYEQYF
TGTGCCAGCAGCCATAGCGGTCCTAGCTCCTACGAGCAGTACTTC
>NA|TRBJ2-1|15|TRBV6-4|NA
CASSDQDSSYNEQFF
TGTGCCAGCAGTGACCAGGACAGCTCCTACAATGAGCAGTTCTTC
>TRBD1|TRBJ2-7|19|TRBV18|NA
CASSPPDTFRGRGVYEQYF
TGTGCCAGCTCACCACCGGACACCTTCAGGGGGCGCGGAGTCTACGAGCAGTACTTC
>TRBD2|TRBJ2-7|16|TRBV7-2|few
CASSPGTSGPSYEQYF
TGTGCCAGCAGCCCAGGGACTAGCGGGCCCTCCTACGAGCAGTACTTC
>NA|TRBJ1-1|16|TRBV6-4|NA
CASSGEADSENTEAFF
TGTGCCAGCAGTGGAGAGGCGGACAGCGAGAACACTGAAGCTTTCTTT
>NA|TRBJ1-1|14|TRBV5-1|NA
CASSLTGPNTEAFF
TGCGCCAGCAGCCTCACAGGGCCGAACACTGAAGCTTTCTTT
>NA|TRBJ2-5|15|TRBV28|NA
CASSFFPGSQETQYF
TGTGCCAGCAGTTTTTTTCCGGGGAGCCAAGAGACCCAGTACTTC
>TRBD1|TRBJ1-1|13|TRBV7-3|NA
CASAPTGGTEAFF
TGTGCCAGCGCCCCTACAGGGGGCACTGAAGCTTTCTTT
>TRBD1|TRBJ2-1|15|TRBV5-1|NA
CASSSGQGARAEQFF
TGCGCCAGCAGCAGCGGACAGGGGGCGCGGGCTGAGCAGTTCTTC
>NA|TRBJ2-3|15|TRBV7-2|NA
CASSLVPVITDTQYF
TGTGCCAGCAGCTTAGTCCCGGTCATCACAGATACGCAGTATTTT
>TRBD2|TRBJ2-3|19|TRBV27|NA
CASSLRLAGLPSKADTQYF
TGTGCCAGCAGTTTAAGACTAGCGGGACTACCGTCAAAGGCAGATACGCAGTATTTT
>TRBD2|TRBJ2-4|19|TRBV27|NA
CANQPTGGAGRKAKNIQYF
TGTGCCAACCAACCCACCGGGGGGGCCGGTAGGAAAGCCAAAAACATTCAGTACTTC
>TRBD1|TRBJ2-2|16|TRBV5-1|NA
CASRIMTGAPPGELFF
TGCGCCAGCAGAATAATGACAGGGGCCCCTCCCGGGGAGCTGTTTTTT
>TRBD1|TRBJ2-5|14|TRBV29-1|NA
CSAPPGGPQETQYF
TGCAGCGCCCCACCAGGGGGACCCCAAGAGACCCAGTACTTC
>NA|TRBJ1-2|14|TRBV25-1|NA
CASSVQGQNYGYTF
TGTGCCAGCAGTGTCCAGGGGCAGAACTATGGCTACACCTTC
>NA|TRBJ2-5|16|TRBV21-1|NA
CASSKEAQAGKETQYF
TGTGCCAGCAGCAAAGAAGCTCAGGCGGGAAAAGAGACCCAGTACTTC
>NA|TRBJ2-6|16|TRBV11-2|NA
CASSLGRSSGANVLTF
TGTGCCAGCAGCTTAGGACGGAGCTCTGGGGCCAACGTCCTGACTTTC
>NA|TRBJ1-1|14|TRBV13|NA
CASTGLGVNTEAFF
TGTGCCAGCACGGGCCTGGGAGTGAACACTGAAGCTTTCTTT
>NA|TRBJ2-2|15|TRBV27|NA
CASSLEGRLPGELFF
TGTGCCAGCAGTTTAGAGGGTAGGCTCCCCGGGGAGCTGTTTTTT
>NA|TRBJ1-5|14|TRBV5-6|NA
CASSSKDSFEPQHF
TGTGCCAGCAGCTCCAAAGACAGCTTTGAGCCCCAGCATTTT
>NA|TRBJ2-5|9|TRBV20-1|NA
CRRGETQYF
TGCAGACGAGGGGAGACCCAGTACTTC
>TRBD1|TRBJ1-1|16|TRBV28|once
CASSSTPGQGEIAAFF
TGTGCCAGCAGCTCCACTCCGGGACAGGGGGAGATTGCAGCTTTCTTT
>TRBD2|TRBJ2-1|11|TRBV20-1|NA
CSASGGNEQFF
TGCAGTGCTAGCGGGGGGAATGAGCAGTTCTTC
>NA|TRBJ2-3|14|TRBV11-3|NA
CASSLGSSTDTQYF
TGCGCCAGCAGCTTAGGAAGCTCCACAGATACGCAGTATTTT
>NA|TRBJ1-4|15|TRBV9|once
CASSAGGVFWEKLFF
TGTGCCAGCAGCGCGGGAGGGGTGTTTTGGGAAAAACTGTTTTTT
>NA|TRBJ2-5|15|TRBV29-1|NA
CSVVRDGSRQETQYF
TGCAGCGTTGTTAGGGACGGGAGCAGGCAAGAGACCCAGTACTTC
>NA|TRBJ2-7|15|TRBV11-2|NA
CASSLDLGTRYEQYF
TGTGCCAGCAGCTTAGATCTGGGGACACGGTACGAGCAGTACTTC
>TRBD2|TRBJ2-7|15|TRBV6-1|NA
CASRAQATSGYEQYF
TGTGCCAGCAGGGCCCAAGCGACTAGCGGCTACGAGCAGTACTTC
>NA|TRBJ1-1|14|TRBV7-9|NA
CASSIGTSGTEAFF
TGTGCCAGCAGCATAGGGACGTCAGGGACTGAAGCTTTCTTT
>TRBD2|TRBJ2-5|16|TRBV18|NA
CASSLTPGGPGETQYF
TGTGCCAGCTCACTCACCCCGGGAGGGCCAGGGGAGACCCAGTACTTC
>TRBD2|TRBJ2-2|15|TRBV18|once
CASPPGLVNTGELFF
TGTGCCAGCCCGCCGGGACTAGTGAACACCGGGGAGCTGTTTTTT
>TRBD2|TRBJ2-3|17|TRBV9|once
CASSVGLLAGGRDTQYF
TGTGCCAGCAGCGTAGGTCTTCTAGCGGGAGGAAGAGATACGCAGTATTTT
>TRBD1|TRBJ2-1|15|TRBV6-5|NA
CASSSDRGKRNEQFF
TGTGCCAGCAGTTCCGACAGGGGGAAGCGAAATGAGCAGTTCTTC
>NA|TRBJ2-7|14|TRBV11-2|NA
CASSDRRRRSEQYF
TGTGCCAGCAGTGACCGGAGGAGAAGGAGCGAGCAGTACTTC
>TRBD1|TRBJ2-7|15|TRBV5-1|NA
CASSLRGTGSYEQYF
TGCGCCAGCAGCTTGCGCGGGACAGGGAGCTACGAGCAGTACTTC
>TRBD1|TRBJ1-5|17|TRBV11-2|NA
CASSPQGDTASNQPQHF
TGTGCCAGCAGCCCACAGGGGGATACCGCTAGCAATCAGCCCCAGCATTTT
>NA|TRBJ2-5|15|TRBV7-7|NA
CASSPSAGMGETQYF
TGTGCCAGCAGCCCCAGTGCGGGGATGGGAGAGACCCAGTACTTC
>NA|TRBJ2-1|12|TRBV29-1|NA
CSVEGNYNEQFF
TGCAGCGTTGAAGGTAACTACAATGAGCAGTTCTTC
>TRBD1|TRBJ2-7|16|TRBV27|NA
CASSFEGGDRTYEQYF
TGTGCCAGCAGTTTCGAAGGTGGGGACAGGACCTACGAGCAGTACTTC
>TRBD2|TRBJ2-1|17|TRBV5-1|NA
CASSVAGTTYSYNEQFF
TGCGCCAGCAGCGTCGCCGGGACTACCTACTCCTACAATGAGCAGTTCTTC
>NA|TRBJ2-1|13|TRBV4-3|NA
CASSQEVGSGGFF
TGCGCCAGCAGCCAAGAAGTCGGCAGCGGCGGGTTCTTC
>NA|TRBJ1-1|14|TRBV5-1|NA
CASSLGGGYTEAFF
TGCGCCAGCAGCTTGGGGGGGGGCTACACTGAAGCTTTCTTT
>NA|TRBJ2-5|16|TRBV27|NA
CASSLSGTGTRETQYF
TGTGCCAGCAGTTTATCGGGTACAGGGACAAGAGAGACCCAGTACTTC
>NA|TRBJ1-5|15|TRBV6-4|NA
CASIPPQAGDQPQHF
TGTGCCAGCATCCCCCCACAGGCCGGCGATCAGCCCCAGCATTTT